Below are 29 T cell receptor beta chains sequenced from a single sample in a study of T cells in Graves' hyperthyroidism and ophthalmopathy. Amplification of TCR beta CDR3 regions used RNA as the template. With the HTBI primer set, the TCR CDR3 went through a first round of RT-PCR. TCRdb reprocessed the multiplex PCR reads via MiXCR and lists one record per CDR3 protein. This table has approximately 530,000 distinct CDR3 sequences, 20% appearing once. The material sequenced was blood. Receptor source: a man aged 35 to 55 with Graves' ophthalmopathy.

This clonotype has more than one count but fewer than ten. The rearrangement joins TRBV12-5 to TRBJ2-7; TRBD1 matches 7 bases. CDR3 size: 14 residues. Germline V lookup: CDR1 LGHNT, CDR2 FRNRAP. V lost 7 bases and J lost 2; bases outside the gene matches: 8. The CDR3 DNA follows: TGTGCTAGTGCCCCACAGGGGAATCCCTACGAGCAGTACTTC. Translated, it gives CASAPQGNPYEQYF.

In this sample, this clonotype turned up many times. The V and J genes are TRBV10-3 and TRBJ2-3; 9 bases agree with TRBD2. Germline lookup yields CDR1 ENHRY and CDR2 SYGVKD. The CDR3 extends over 16 amino acids. With 6 bases clipped from V and 6 bases from J, the junction kept 13 bases outside the gene matches. The CDR3 loop is CAISPSSGGRRDTQYF. In DNA, the CDR3 is TGTGCCATCAGCCCTTCCAGCGGGGGGCGGCGGGATACGCAGTATTTT.

This clonotype was observed a handful of times. The chain carries TRBV7-8 and TRBJ1-4, with D possibly TRBD1 on 6 matching bases. The germline gives CDR1 SGHVS, CDR2 FQNEAQ. V shed 3 bases and J shed 8 bases, with 10 bases lying between them. The CDR3 runs to 13 residues. The CDR3, as DNA: TGTGCCAGCAGCTTTGGACAGCGGGAAAAACTGTTTTTT. Its translation is CASSFGQREKLFF.

The table lists this clonotype with many counts. V gene TRBV6-1 combines with J gene TRBJ2-1; 13 nucleotides agree with TRBD2. The CDR3 is made up of 15 amino acids. In germline, CDR1 is MNHNS, CDR2 SASEGT. The V gene end was trimmed by 4 bases and the J gene end by 6 bases; junction bases not matched to a gene: 3. CDR3 DNA: TGTGCCAGCAGTGCCAGACTAGCGGGGGGCAATGAGCAGTTCTTC. This sequence encodes CASSARLAGGNEQFF.

This clonotype was seen only a few times. The chain is built from TRBV20-1 and TRBJ2-1; weak D call: TRBD2 (5 bases). The CDR3 spans 13 residues. CDR1 and CDR2 (germline): DFQATT, SNEGSKA (reference sequence). Trimming stripped 0 bases from V and 6 bases from J, with 9 bases between. CDR3 coding DNA: TGCAGTGCTAGAGATCCAGGAGGCAATGAGCAGTTCTTC. Its translation is CSARDPGGNEQFF.

This clonotype was seen only a few times. J is TRBJ1-1 and V is TRBV12-3 or TRBV12-4; D is undetermined. The CDR3 runs 15 residues. Trimming pared 5 bases from V and 1 base from J, leaving 14 bases between. This CDR3 is CASSELGRPNTEAFF. In nucleotides, the CDR3 is TGTGCCAGCAGTGAACTGGGCCGACCGAACACTGAAGCTTTCTTT.

This clonotype came up many times. The V gene is TRBV28, the J gene TRBJ1-5, with 7 bases lining up with TRBD1. Trimming took 6 bases from V and 5 from J; bases not matched to a gene: 10. Germline V CDR1 and CDR2: MDHEN, SYDVKM. The CDR3 is 15 residues long. CDR3 in amino acids: CASRTPRGSYQPQHF. CDR3 coding DNA: TGTGCCAGCAGAACCCCCAGGGGGTCTTATCAGCCCCAGCATTTT.

This clonotype was found many times. The chain uses TRBV30 and TRBJ1-2; D gene ambiguous. The V gene's germline CDR1 is GTSNPN and CDR2 SVGIG (reference sequence). The CDR3 is 13 amino acids. V gave up 0 bases and J gave up 8 bases, with 13 bases separating them. The CDR3 loop is CAWSVAGRGGYTF. The CDR3 DNA reads TGTGCCTGGAGTGTGGCAGGCCGGGGAGGCTACACCTTC.

This clonotype was observed many times. This chain links TRBV14 with TRBJ2-5, with D perhaps given as TRBD1 or TRBD2 (5 bases each). This CDR3 is built from 15 residues. V lost 1 base to trimming and J lost 1 base, with 10 bases between them. Germline CDR1 SGHDN, CDR2 FVKESK. CDR3: CASSQGGIGQETQYF. CDR3 coding DNA: TGTGCCAGCAGCCAAGGGGGGATCGGCCAAGAGACCCAGTACTTC.

V and J are TRBV20-1 and TRBJ2-5; 9 positions match TRBD1. V was pared by 5 bases and J by 4 bases, with 5 bases of the junction left unmatched. The CDR3 runs to 13 residues. Germline assignment: CDR1 DFQATT and CDR2 SNEGSKA (reference sequence). In DNA form, the CDR3 reads TGCAGTGCTCTAAAGGACAGGGGAGAGACCCAGTACTTC. It translates to CSALKDRGETQYF.

The J gene is TRBJ2-2, the V gene TRBV5-1; D is uncertain. Germline lookup yields CDR1 SGHRS and CDR2 YFSETQ. The CDR3 is 16 amino acids. With 2 bases removed from V and 1 base from J, the gap between germline ends came to 12 bases. The CDR3 DNA follows: TGCGCCAGCAGCTTTACTGGTAAAGTGAACACCGGGGAGCTGTTTTTT. Translating gives CASSFTGKVNTGELFF. The entire variable domain, with the rest obtained from reference TRBV5-1 and TRBJ2-2, is as follows: KAGVTQTPRYLIKTRGQQVTLSCSPISGHRSVSWYQQTPGQGLQFLFEYFSETQRNKGNFPGRFSGRQFSNSRSEMNVSTLELGDSALYLCASSFTGKVNTGELFFGEGSRLTVL.

This clonotype was found many times. The CDR3 loop reads CSASGLAGERDTQYF. Written as DNA, the CDR3 is TGCAGTGCTAGCGGACTAGCGGGTGAGAGAGATACGCAGTATTTT. The V gene is TRBV20-1, the J gene TRBJ2-3, with 11 bases lining up with TRBD2. With V trimmed by 3 bases and J by 5 bases, 7 bases remained unmatched. The CDR3 runs 15 residues. Germline assignment: CDR1 DFQATT and CDR2 SNEGSKA (reference sequence).

The CDR3 DNA sequence: TGCGCCAGCAGCTTGAATGTCGATGAGCAGTTCTTC. This sequence encodes CASSLNVDEQFF. The chain is built from TRBV5-1 and TRBJ2-1; the D is unclear. CDR1 is SGHRS and CDR2 is YFSETQ in the germline V gene. The CDR3 runs 12 residues. V was trimmed by 1 base and J by 8 bases, leaving 7 bases between them.

This clonotype came up many times. This chain uses TRBV7-8 with TRBJ2-3; perhaps D is TRBD1 or TRBD2 (6 bases each). Germline V gene lookup returns CDR1 SGHVS and CDR2 FQNEAQ. Trimming removed 6 bases from V and 3 bases from J, with 16 bases in between. The CDR3 has 15 residues. CDR3 bases: TGTGCCAGCAGGCCACGAAGGGGGGCGACAGATACGCAGTATTTT. It specifies CASRPRRGATDTQYF. The complete variable domain, with remaining parts taken from reference TRBV7-8 and TRBJ2-3, reads GAGVSQSPRYKVAKRGQDVALRCDPISGHVSLFWYQQALGQGPEFLTYFQNEAQLDKSGLPSDRFFAERPEGSVSTLKIQRTQQEDSAVYLCASRPRRGATDTQYFGPGTRLTVL.

This clonotype was counted ten times or more. The CDR3 protein is CASSSYRVSYEQYF. The DNA for the CDR3 is TGTGCCAGCAGCTCGTACAGGGTTTCCTACGAGCAGTACTTC. The chain is built from TRBV7-9 and TRBJ2-7; TRBD1 might be the D (6 bases). Germline CDR1 is SEHNR and CDR2 is FQNEAQ (reference sequence). The V end was cut by 4 bases, the J end by 1 base, with 11 bases between. The CDR3 has 14 residues.

At least ten counts were recorded for this clonotype. The rearrangement uses TRBV6-2 or TRBV6-3 and TRBJ2-7; a possible D gene is TRBD1 (5 bases). V lost 0 bases and J 3 bases, leaving 12 bases between the germline ends. The CDR3 is 15 residues long. Looked up from germline, CDR1 is MNHEY and CDR2 is SVGEGT. CDR3 nucleotides: TGTGCCAGCAGTTACTCGTTGGCCAGGGTCTACGAGCAGTACTTC. It specifies CASSYSLARVYEQYF.

The V gene is TRBV6-4, the J gene TRBJ2-7; a weak D match, TRBD1 (5 bases). The CDR3 length is 13 residues. V shed 5 bases and J shed 2 bases, with 10 bases lying between them. Germline-derived CDR1 and CDR2 are MRHNA and SNTAGT. CDR3 amino acids: CASSSDSTYEQYF. The CDR3 DNA reads TGTGCCAGCAGTTCAGACAGTACCTACGAGCAGTACTTC.

This clonotype was counted between two and nine times. This rearrangement joins TRBV5-1 to TRBJ2-5, with 8 positions matching TRBD2. CDR1 is SGHRS, CDR2 YFSETQ, per germline. Unmatched junction bases numbered 6, after V lost 3 bases and J lost 2 bases. The CDR3 sequence is 15 residues long. The CDR3 loop reads CASSSILAEQETQYF. CDR3 nucleotides: TGCGCCAGCAGCTCTATACTAGCGGAGCAAGAGACCCAGTACTTC.

To note about this clonotype: The limits of the CDR3 on the DNA are not certain, so only TCRdb's listed CDR3 is given. CDR3 in amino acids: CASSSSGAGYEQFF. V gene TRBV6-1 combines with J gene TRBJ2-1; the table gives TRBD2 as D, unverified against the DNA. In germline, CDR1 is MNHNS, CDR2 SASEGT. The CDR3 totals 14 residues, both ends included.

This clonotype was observed at least ten times. The chain joins TRBV11-2 to TRBJ1-1; no firm D call. V was cut by 7 bases and J by 1 base, with 16 bases left in between. The germline V gene encodes CDR1 SGHAT and CDR2 FQNNGV. The CDR3 is made up of 15 amino acids. The CDR3 loop is CASNPGRSGNTEAFF. The CDR3 bases are TGTGCCAGCAACCCAGGACGTTCCGGGAACACTGAAGCTTTCTTT.

The chain is built from TRBV10-3 and TRBJ1-1; D uncertain. This CDR3 is built from 13 residues. Germline CDR1 ENHRY, CDR2 SYGVKD. V was shortened by 3 bases and J by 1 base, with 6 bases between the two germline ends. This chain's CDR3 is CAISEKGNTEAFF. Here the CDR3 DNA reads TGTGCCATCAGTGAAAAGGGGAACACTGAAGCTTTCTTT.

This chain uses TRBV6-1 with TRBJ2-2, with D perhaps TRBD2 (7 bases). Looked up from germline, CDR1 is MNHNS and CDR2 is SASEGT. The CDR3 covers 15 residues. V gave up 8 bases and J gave up 6 bases, with 19 bases separating them. The CDR3 reads CASLEGGGLAGELFF. The CDR3 bases are TGTGCCAGCCTAGAGGGGGGGGGCTTGGCCGGGGAGCTGTTTTTT.

This clonotype was detected only a few times. The chain employs TRBV18 and TRBJ2-3, with D perhaps TRBD1 (6 bases). The CDR3 contains 17 residues. The V gene lost 2 bases and the J gene lost 2 bases, with 17 bases spanning the gap. Germline assignment: CDR1 KGHSH and CDR2 LQKENI. The CDR3 loop is CASSPYKGVSSTDTQYF. CDR3 sequence (DNA): TGTGCCAGCTCACCATACAAGGGGGTTTCCTCCACAGATACGCAGTATTTT.

The gene calls are TRBV18 and TRBJ2-3, with D unclear. CDR1 is KGHSH and CDR2 is LQKENI in the germline V gene. CDR3 size: 13 residues. The V gene lost 6 bases and the J gene lost 2 bases, with 9 bases spanning the gap. The CDR3 reads CASSYPNTDTQYF. CDR3 coding DNA: TGTGCCAGCTCGTACCCGAACACAGATACGCAGTATTTT.

This clonotype has more than one count but fewer than ten. The chain employs TRBV5-1 and TRBJ1-4, with D possibly TRBD1 on 6 matching bases. The CDR3 is 16 residues long. Germline V gene sequence: CDR1 SGHRS, CDR2 YFSETQ. V lost 0 bases and J 8 bases, leaving 17 bases between the germline ends. The CDR3 region has the DNA TGCGCCAGCAGCTTGGGATCCGGGGGGGCCGGAGAAAAACTGTTTTTT. It codes for CASSLGSGGAGEKLFF.

The chain employs TRBV19 and TRBJ2-3; the D is unclear. From germline, CDR1 is LNHDA and CDR2 SQIVND (reference sequence). The CDR3 spans 14 residues. V was clipped by 3 bases and J by 2 bases, with 9 bases between them. CDR3 DNA sequence: TGTGCCAGTAGTATGAGGCAGAACACAGATACGCAGTATTTT. It encodes CASSMRQNTDTQYF. Full variable domain (missing parts from reference TRBV19 and TRBJ2-3): DGGITQSPKYLFRKEGQNVTLSCEQNLNHDAMYWYRQDPGQGLRLIYYSQIVNDFQKGDIAEGYSVSREKKESFPLTVTSAQKNPTAFYLCASSMRQNTDTQYFGPGTRLTVL.

In this sample, this clonotype turned up a few times. The chain has TRBV13 and TRBJ2-1, with 9 bases matching TRBD2. Looked up from germline, CDR1 is PRHDT and CDR2 is FYEKMQ (reference sequence). This CDR3 region has 14 residues. After removal of 3 bases from V and 12 bases from J, the junction contained 9 bases not matched to a gene. The CDR3 loop reads CASSLTSGSGGQFF. Written as DNA, the CDR3 is TGTGCCAGCAGCTTGACTAGCGGAAGCGGTGGGCAGTTCTTC.

There are many counts of this clonotype. The chain combines TRBV5-1 with TRBJ2-3; D is perhaps TRBD2 (7 bases). This CDR3 is 15 amino acids long. V was shortened by 2 bases and J by 3 bases, with 13 bases between the two germline ends. From germline, CDR1 is SGHRS and CDR2 YFSETQ. For the CDR3, the DNA is TGCGCCAGCAGCTTTGGGGGGGCTGGTACAGATACGCAGTATTTT. Translating gives CASSFGGAGTDTQYF. Full variable domain (remainder filled in from reference TRBV5-1 and TRBJ2-3): KAGVTQTPRYLIKTRGQQVTLSCSPISGHRSVSWYQQTPGQGLQFLFEYFSETQRNKGNFPGRFSGRQFSNSRSEMNVSTLELGDSALYLCASSFGGAGTDTQYFGPGTRLTVL.

This clonotype was found a few times. V usage is TRBV30 and J usage is TRBJ2-1, with D unresolved. The CDR3 spans 13 residues. V was clipped by 8 bases and J by 4 bases, with 15 bases between them. The V gene's germline CDR1 is GTSNPN and CDR2 SVGIG (reference sequence). The CDR3 spells CAGNPHNYNEQFF. CDR3 coding DNA: TGTGCCGGGAACCCCCATAATTACAATGAGCAGTTCTTC.